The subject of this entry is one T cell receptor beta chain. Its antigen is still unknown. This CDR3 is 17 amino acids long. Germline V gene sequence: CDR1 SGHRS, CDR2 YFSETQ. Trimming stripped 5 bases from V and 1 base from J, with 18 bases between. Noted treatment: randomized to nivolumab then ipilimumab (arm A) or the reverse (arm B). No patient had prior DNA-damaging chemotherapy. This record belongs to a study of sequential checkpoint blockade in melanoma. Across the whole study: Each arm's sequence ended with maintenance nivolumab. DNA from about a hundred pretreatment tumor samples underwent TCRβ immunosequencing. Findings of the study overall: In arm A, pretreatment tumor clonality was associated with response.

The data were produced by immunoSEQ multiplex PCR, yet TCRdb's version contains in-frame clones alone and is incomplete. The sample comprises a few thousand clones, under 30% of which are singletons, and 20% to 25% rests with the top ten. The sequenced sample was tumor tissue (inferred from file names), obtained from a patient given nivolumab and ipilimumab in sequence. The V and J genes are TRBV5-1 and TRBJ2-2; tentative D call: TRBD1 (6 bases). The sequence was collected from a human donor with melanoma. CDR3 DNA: TGCGCCAGCAGGTATGAAGCAGGGGCCGGGAACACCGGGGAGCTGTTTTTT. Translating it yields CASRYEAGAGNTGELFF.